These 10 T cell receptor beta chains were sequenced from one sample in a study of long-term antiretroviral therapy in people with HIV. Runs used v3.0 of the immunoSEQ assay and were done at survey level. Only in-frame clones appear in the TCRdb table, and some are missing; sequencing was by immunoSEQ multiplex PCR. The data hold 42,000 or so clones, with around nine tenths observed a single time. The sequencing used unsorted PBMCs, collected 0.1 years before starting antiretroviral therapy. The source is a woman aged 50 to 60 with HIV.

A few counts support this clone. This chain uses TRBV7-2 with TRBJ2-2; 10 bases line up with TRBD2. The length of the CDR3 is 17 residues. Germline CDR1 is SGHTA and CDR2 is FQGNSA. The junction had 8 bases not matched to a gene; V was cut back by 1 base and J by 6 bases. The CDR3 here is CASSLGVLAGRPGELFF. As DNA, the CDR3 is TGTGCCAGCAGCTTAGGTGTACTAGCGGGGAGGCCCGGGGAGCTGTTTTTT.

The chain joins TRBV29-1 to TRBJ1-2; the D gene is possibly TRBD1 (5 bases). CDR3 length: 13 residues. Trimming cost V 1 base and J 5 bases, with 11 bases left between them. Germline CDR1 is SQVTM and CDR2 is ANQGSEA. The chain's CDR3 is CSVEGGGGYGYTF. The DNA for the CDR3 is TGCAGCGTTGAAGGGGGCGGTGGATATGGCTACACCTTC.

This clone was detected only a few times. V gene TRBV7-6 combines with J gene TRBJ1-6; D not certain. This CDR3 is 14 amino acids long. CDR1 is SGHVS, CDR2 FNYEAQ, per germline. Trimming took off 1 base at V and 5 bases at J, with 6 bases between the two ends. The DNA of the CDR3 is TGTGCCAGCAGCTTAGACGGAAATAATTCACCCCTCCACTTT. This codes for CASSLDGNNSPLHF.

The chain recombines TRBV9 with TRBJ1-2; 9 bases match TRBD1. Germline V gene data show CDR1 as SGDLS and CDR2 as YYNGEE. The CDR3 is made up of 15 amino acids. The J segment lost 5 bases and the V segment lost 2 bases, leaving 7 bases of the junction unmatched. CDR3 DNA: TGTGCCAGCAGCGTTGAGGGGACAGGGCGATATGGCTACACCTTC. Residues: CASSVEGTGRYGYTF. The variable domain in full, with the rest retrieved from reference TRBV9 and TRBJ1-2, is DSGVTQTPKHLITATGQRVTLRCSPRSGDLSVYWYQQSLDQGLQFLIQYYNGEERAKGNILERFSAQQFPDLHSELNLSSLELGDSALYFCASSVEGTGRYGYTFGSGTRLTVV.

The CDR3 protein is CASTHSNSGFYEQYF. CDR3 nucleotides: TGTGCCAGCACCCATTCAAACTCCGGTTTCTACGAGCAGTACTTC. This chain connects TRBV6-6 to TRBJ2-7; no firm D call. The CDR3 has 15 residues. CDR1 MNHNY and CDR2 SVGAGI come from the germline V gene (reference sequence). Deletions cut 7 bases from V and 3 bases from J, with 19 bases between.

This chain joins TRBV7-9 and TRBJ2-3; D call uncertain. This CDR3 spans 15 amino acids. Germline CDR1 and CDR2: SEHNR and FQNEAQ (reference sequence). Trimming took 5 bases from V and 1 from J, leaving 13 bases between them. The DNA for the CDR3 is TGTGCCAGCAGCCCTCCTCCCGCGGGCACAGATACGCAGTATTTT. Amino acid sequence: CASSPPPAGTDTQYF.

This chain uses TRBV23-1 with TRBJ2-7; no firm D call. TRBV23-1 qualifies as an ORF whose function is uncertain. The CDR3 extends over 10 amino acids. The CDR3 loop reads CASSQSGRLV. The CDR3 bases are TGCGCCAGCAGTCAATCAGGCCGTCTAGTC.

The chain combines TRBV5-4 with TRBJ2-1; D is possibly TRBD1 (6 bases). Germline V gene lookup returns CDR1 SGHNT and CDR2 YYREEE (reference sequence). The CDR3 covers 14 residues. V was pared by 4 bases and J by 5 bases, with 13 bases between. CDR3 nucleotide sequence: TGTGCCAGCAGCAGGCCCCGGGACAACAATGAGCAGTTCTTC. Its translation is CASSRPRDNNEQFF.

The chain couples TRBV30 to TRBJ2-7; D perhaps matches TRBD1 (5 bases). Germline V gene sequence: CDR1 GTSNPN, CDR2 SVGIG (reference sequence). Trimming removed 2 bases from V and 1 base from J, with 9 bases in between. The CDR3 spans 13 residues. In nucleotides, the CDR3 is TGTGCCTGGAGTCGTGGGGCGTCCTACGAGCAGTACTTC. Translating it yields CAWSRGASYEQYF.

This chain uses TRBV6-1 with TRBJ2-7, with D possibly called TRBD1 or TRBD2 (5 bases each). Germline CDR1 is MNHNS and CDR2 is SASEGT. Trimming pared 1 base from V and 4 bases from J, leaving 11 bases between. There are 14 residues in the CDR3. This CDR3 is CASSEGGWPYEQYF. In DNA, the CDR3 is TGTGCCAGCAGTGAAGGGGGGTGGCCATACGAGCAGTACTTC.